A single sample gave rise to the 29 T cell receptor beta chains below, sequenced in a study of blood T cell repertoires in COVID-19. Libraries were prepared by immunoSEQ multiplex PCR; TCRdb keeps only in-frame clonotypes and omits some of them. Among 45,000 to 55,000 clones listed, 78% were seen once. Input material: peripheral blood. Receptors originate from a human donor with active or convalescent COVID-19. The donor label of this sample is uncertain.

This clone was seen more than once but under ten times. This chain joins TRBV5-1 and TRBJ2-1, with TRBD2 identical over 10 bases. CDR1 and CDR2 (germline): SGHRS, YFSETQ. The CDR3 consists of 15 residues. J gave up 5 bases and V 3 bases, and 5 bases lay outside the gene matches. The CDR3 protein is CASSSGTSANNEQFF. The CDR3 bases are TGCGCCAGCAGCTCCGGGACTAGCGCTAACAATGAGCAGTTCTTC.

The chain employs TRBV9 and TRBJ2-6; D not resolved. The ends were cut back, 2 bases at V and 0 bases at J, with 3 bases in the middle. CDR3 length: 14 amino acids. CDR1 and CDR2 (germline): SGDLS, YYNGEE. CDR3 protein: CASSVGSGANVLTF. The CDR3 nucleotides are TGTGCCAGCAGCGTCGGCTCTGGGGCCAACGTCCTGACTTTC.

The chain links TRBV27 to TRBJ1-5, with D possibly being TRBD1 (5 bases). This CDR3 is 15 amino acids long. Trimming took off 6 bases at V and 6 bases at J, with 18 bases between the two ends. Germline values: CDR1 MNHEY, CDR2 SMNVEV (reference sequence). The chain's CDR3 is CASRITGYSGQPQHF. CDR3 nucleotide sequence: TGTGCCAGCAGGATTACAGGTTACTCTGGTCAGCCCCAGCATTTT.

The J gene is TRBJ2-7, the V gene TRBV19; 15 bases line up with TRBD2. J was trimmed by 1 base and V by 6 bases; bases with no gene match: 10. CDR1 LNHDA and CDR2 SQIVND come from the germline V gene (reference sequence). This CDR3 has 18 residues. CDR3 nucleotide sequence: TGTGCCAGTAGCAACCGGGGACTAGCGGGAGGAAGGTCCTACGAGCAGTACTTC. Translated: CASSNRGLAGGRSYEQYF.

There are a few counts of this clone. The chain joins TRBV19 to TRBJ1-5; tentative D call: TRBD1 (6 bases). Looked up from germline, CDR1 is LNHDA and CDR2 is SQIVND (reference sequence). V was shortened by 8 bases and J by 3 bases, with 11 bases between the two germline ends. This CDR3 region has 13 residues. The CDR3 region is CASGRQVNQPQHF. In DNA form, the CDR3 reads TGTGCCAGTGGCAGACAGGTCAATCAGCCCCAGCATTTT.

This clone has only a few counts. The gene calls are TRBV5-1 and TRBJ1-4; 10 nucleotides line up with TRBD1. This CDR3 has 16 residues. V lost 0 bases and J lost 4; bases outside the gene matches: 3. Looked up from germline, CDR1 is SGHRS and CDR2 is YFSETQ. DNA for the CDR3: TGCGCCAGCAGCTTGGCCGGGGACAGGGGTAATGAAAAACTGTTTTTT. Translation gives CASSLAGDRGNEKLFF.

Only a few counts were recorded for this clone. CDR3 region: CASSLSGDRNQPQHF. In DNA, the CDR3 is TGTGCCAGCAGCTTATCAGGGGACAGGAATCAGCCCCAGCATTTT. V usage is TRBV13 and J usage is TRBJ1-5; 8 nucleotides align to TRBD1. The trim removed 2 bases at V and 4 bases at J, leaving 4 bases unmatched. The CDR3 contains 15 residues. Germline V CDR1 and CDR2: PRHDT, FYEKMQ (reference sequence).

The chain carries TRBV6-2 or TRBV6-3 and TRBJ2-1, with 12 bases fitting TRBD2. CDR3 size: 15 residues. Germline V gives CDR1 MNHEY, CDR2 SVGEGT. J was trimmed by 4 bases and V by 3 bases; bases with no gene match: 1. This CDR3 is CASSYLAGGYNEQFF. The CDR3 coding sequence is TGTGCCAGCAGTTATCTAGCGGGAGGGTACAATGAGCAGTTCTTC.

This chain uses TRBV3-1 (or the pseudogene TRBV3-2) with TRBJ2-1; no firm D call. Trimming removed 5 bases at V and 4 bases at J, with 3 bases between. Looked up from germline, CDR1 is LGHDT and CDR2 is YNNKEL (reference sequence). The CDR3 is made up of 11 amino acids. CDR3 amino acids: CASSAYNEQFF. DNA for the CDR3: TGTGCCAGCAGCGCGTACAATGAGCAGTTCTTC.

The chain joins TRBV7-8 to TRBJ2-4, with a weak D call TRBD1 (6 bases). The CDR3 runs 14 residues. The germline V gene encodes CDR1 SGHVS and CDR2 FQNEAQ. The germline V and J ends were trimmed by 5 bases and 2 bases, with 10 bases remaining between them. The CDR3 is CASSRGQSKNIQYF. The CDR3 nucleotides are TGTGCCAGCAGCCGAGGACAGTCCAAAAACATTCAGTACTTC.

The CDR3 coding sequence is TGTGCCTGGTCAAACTCCAGGGGGCAGTACTTC. As protein: CAWSNSRGQYF. The V gene is TRBV30, the J gene TRBJ2-7, with a weak D call TRBD1 (6 bases). Germline V gene data show CDR1 as GTSNPN and CDR2 as SVGIG (reference sequence). This CDR3 has 11 amino acids. V lost 5 bases and J 9 bases, leaving 14 bases between the germline ends.

The gene calls are TRBV5-4 and TRBJ1-4, with TRBD1 as a possible D gene (5 bases). The CDR3 loop spans 15 amino acids. Trimming took off 3 bases at V and 2 bases at J, with 11 bases between the two ends. The germline V gene has CDR1 SGHNT and CDR2 YYREEE (reference sequence). The DNA for the CDR3 is TGTGCCAGCAGCTACGGGCGGGGGACTAATGAAAAACTGTTTTTT. This translates into CASSYGRGTNEKLFF.

The chain couples TRBV5-1 to TRBJ2-3; D gene unclear. The CDR3 has 14 amino acids. V was clipped by 0 bases and J by 4 bases, with 9 bases between them. Germline CDR1 is SGHRS and CDR2 is YFSETQ. The CDR3 region is CASSLGQVADTQYF. The CDR3 nucleotides read TGCGCCAGCAGCTTGGGGCAGGTGGCAGATACGCAGTATTTT.

The chain joins TRBV18 to TRBJ1-2, with D possibly matching TRBD1 (5 bases). CDR1 is KGHSH, CDR2 LQKENI, per germline. The CDR3 has 13 amino acids. V gave up 5 bases and J gave up 8 bases, with 15 bases separating them. In nucleotides, the CDR3 is TGTGCCAGCTCATCTGCAGGGTCGCCCGGCTACACCTTC. It translates to CASSSAGSPGYTF.

The chain recombines TRBV11-2 with TRBJ2-1, with a weak D call TRBD1 (6 bases). Germline assignment: CDR1 SGHAT and CDR2 FQNNGV. The CDR3 loop spans 15 amino acids. V gave up 5 bases and J gave up 10 bases, with 21 bases separating them. The CDR3 reads CASSPRNRESSEQFF. The CDR3 nucleotides read TGTGCCAGCAGCCCCCGGAACAGGGAGTCTTCGGAGCAGTTCTTC.

The gene calls are TRBV4-1 and TRBJ2-5, with 9 bases lining up with TRBD2. CDR3 length: 19 amino acids. J was trimmed by 5 bases and V by 3 bases; bases with no gene match: 19. Germline V gene lookup returns CDR1 MGHRA and CDR2 YSYEKL. The CDR3 protein is CASSQRHDTSGRPRETQYF. The CDR3, as DNA: TGCGCCAGCAGCCAGAGGCACGATACCAGCGGGAGGCCCAGGGAGACCCAGTACTTC.

This chain uses TRBV9 with TRBJ1-3; 9 nucleotides agree with TRBD1. J gave up 3 bases and V 2 bases, and 9 bases lay outside the gene matches. This CDR3 region has 17 residues. CDR1 and CDR2 (germline): SGDLS, YYNGEE. CDR3 nucleotides: TGTGCCAGCAGCGTGAGCGGACAGGGGAGCTATGGAAACACCATATATTTT. This sequence encodes CASSVSGQGSYGNTIYF.

The rearrangement links TRBV30 to TRBJ1-5; D remains ambiguous. In germline, CDR1 is GTSNPN, CDR2 SVGIG (reference sequence). V lost 1 base and J lost 2, with 6 bases in between. This CDR3 spans 13 amino acids. The CDR3 bases are TGTGCCTGGAGTGCGCAGGGCAATCAGCCCCAGCATTTT. It is translated as CAWSAQGNQPQHF.

The CDR3 nucleotides are TGTGCCAGCAGCCAAGGACAGGGAGGCTACACCTTC. This gives the protein CASSQGQGGYTF. This chain joins TRBV3-1 (or the pseudogene TRBV3-2) and TRBJ1-2; 7 bases match TRBD1. Germline V gene data show CDR1 as LGHDT and CDR2 as YNNKEL (reference sequence). The trim removed 1 base at V and 8 bases at J, leaving 1 base unmatched. The CDR3 runs to 12 residues.

The chain joins TRBV9 to TRBJ2-2, with 8 bases that match TRBD2. The junction had 18 bases not matched to a gene; V was cut back by 4 bases and J by 4 bases. Germline CDR1 reads SGDLS; CDR2 reads YYNGEE. The CDR3 extends over 19 amino acids. This CDR3 is CASSPSPIPSGPPTGELFF. The CDR3 DNA sequence: TGTGCCAGCAGCCCGAGTCCCATACCTAGCGGGCCGCCCACCGGGGAGCTGTTTTTT.

J is TRBJ2-7 and V is TRBV10-3, with D perhaps matching TRBD2 (5 bases). Between the trimmed V and J ends, which lost 0 bases and 7 bases, there was a span of 10 bases. From germline, CDR1 is ENHRY and CDR2 SYGVKD. The CDR3 contains 13 residues. In nucleotides, the CDR3 is TGTGCCATCAGTGAGTCTGAGGGTCGGGAGCAGTACTTC. Encoded protein: CAISESEGREQYF.

This clone was counted once. The CDR3 nucleotides are TGTGCCAGCTCACCCGCACCTGGACAGGCAACGGCCTATGGCTACACCTTC. Protein product: CASSPAPGQATAYGYTF. This chain connects TRBV18 to TRBJ1-2; 7 bases are shared with TRBD1. This CDR3 is built from 17 residues. V shed 3 bases, J shed 4 bases, and the junction held 14 bases outside the gene matches. Germline CDR1 and CDR2: KGHSH and LQKENI.

The genes are TRBV7-2 and TRBJ2-2, with D possibly TRBD1 on 6 matching bases. The germline V gene encodes CDR1 SGHTA and CDR2 FQGNSA. V lost 5 bases, J lost 1 base, and 11 bases lay in between. The CDR3 runs 15 residues. CDR3 DNA: TGTGCCAGCAGCGTCATACAGGGGAACACCGGGGAGCTGTTTTTT. This translates into CASSVIQGNTGELFF.

The rearrangement links TRBV28 to TRBJ2-5; 8 positions match TRBD2. The CDR3 length is 16 residues. CDR1 is MDHEN and CDR2 is SYDVKM in the germline V gene. The J segment lost 4 bases and the V segment lost 7 bases, leaving 14 bases of the junction unmatched. CDR3 sequence reads: CASTHPVAGGVETQYF. The CDR3 DNA follows: TGTGCCAGCACCCATCCGGTTGCGGGGGGTGTAGAGACCCAGTACTTC.

The J gene is TRBJ2-5, the V gene TRBV5-1, with D tentatively TRBD2 (6 bases). With 2 bases removed from V and 3 bases from J, the gap between germline ends came to 11 bases. The CDR3 consists of 14 residues. Germline V CDR1 and CDR2: SGHRS, YFSETQ. The CDR3 loop is CASSFEGRKETQYF. The CDR3 nucleotides are TGCGCCAGCAGCTTCGAAGGGAGGAAAGAGACCCAGTACTTC.

This chain uses TRBV12-3 or TRBV12-4 with TRBJ2-2; TRBD1 agrees at 7 bases. J was trimmed by 4 bases and V by 7 bases; bases with no gene match: 3. The length of the CDR3 is 13 residues. CDR3 bases: TGTGCCAGCACCCGACAGGGCACCGGGGAGCTGTTTTTT. It is translated as CASTRQGTGELFF.

V usage is TRBV19 and J usage is TRBJ1-3; 7 bases align to TRBD1. V was pared by 7 bases and J by 2 bases, with 11 bases of the junction left unmatched. The germline V gene encodes CDR1 LNHDA and CDR2 SQIVND (reference sequence). The CDR3 length is 16 residues. The CDR3 sequence is CASNSWGTATGNTIYF. The CDR3 nucleotides read TGTGCCAGTAACTCCTGGGGGACAGCCACTGGAAACACCATATATTTT.

The chain has TRBV30 and TRBJ2-7; 7 positions match TRBD2. This CDR3 comprises 14 residues. Trimming removed 5 bases from V and 0 bases from J; junction bases left unmatched: 7. Germline assignment: CDR1 GTSNPN and CDR2 SVGIG (reference sequence). CDR3 DNA: TGTGCCTGGGCACACTCGGGGGGCTCCTACGAGCAGTACTTC. Its protein product is CAWAHSGGSYEQYF.

The chain has TRBV6-4 and TRBJ2-1; D is unclear. V shed 1 base and J shed 9 bases, with 13 bases lying between them. Germline assignment: CDR1 MRHNA and CDR2 SNTAGT. This CDR3 has 14 residues. In DNA, the CDR3 is TGTGCCAGCAGTGACTATCCCCTTAGTGTTGAGCAGTTCTTC. This codes for CASSDYPLSVEQFF.